This T cell receptor beta chain comes out of a study of T cell responses to AZD1222 COVID-19 vaccine. Produced via immunoSEQ multiplex PCR; TCRdb's table is partial and in-frame only. In the table there are approximately 120,000 clones, roughly 92% of which are singletons. Germline assignment: CDR1 KGHDR and CDR2 SFDVKD. CDR3 length: 16 amino acids. Trimming stripped 3 bases from V and 5 bases from J, with 16 bases between. Study-wide points: Spike was spanned by vaccine-associated CD4 TCRs, with dominance at 160-218 and 743-854. Among the donors, most were white British and more were female, and clonal diversity was possibly underestimated. The study found Spike-specific TCR breadth and depth rose after two AZD1222 doses.

Comment on this clone: Antigen unknown.

This TCR derives from an adult in good health. The specimen comprised peripheral blood, sampled on day 0 of AZD1222 vaccination. The chain employs TRBV24-1 and TRBJ1-5, with D possibly matching TRBD1 (5 bases). As DNA, the CDR3 is TGTGCCACCAGTGATAGACAAGCTCCGGGGGATCAGCCCCAGCATTTT. Protein product: CATSDRQAPGDQPQHF.